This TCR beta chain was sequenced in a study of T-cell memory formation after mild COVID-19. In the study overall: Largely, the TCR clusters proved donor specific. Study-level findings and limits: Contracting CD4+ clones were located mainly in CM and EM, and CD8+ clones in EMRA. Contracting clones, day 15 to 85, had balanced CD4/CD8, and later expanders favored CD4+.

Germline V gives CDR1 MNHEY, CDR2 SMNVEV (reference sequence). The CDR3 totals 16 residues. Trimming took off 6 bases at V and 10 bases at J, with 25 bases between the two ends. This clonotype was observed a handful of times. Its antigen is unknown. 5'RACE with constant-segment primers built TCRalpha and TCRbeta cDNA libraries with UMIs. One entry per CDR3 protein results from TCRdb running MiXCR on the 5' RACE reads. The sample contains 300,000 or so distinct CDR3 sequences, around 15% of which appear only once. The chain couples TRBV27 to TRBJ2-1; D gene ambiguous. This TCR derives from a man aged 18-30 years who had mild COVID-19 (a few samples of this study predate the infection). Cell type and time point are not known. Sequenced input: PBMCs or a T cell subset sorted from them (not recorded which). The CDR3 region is CASSTPTRSASREQFF. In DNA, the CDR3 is TGTGCCAGCAGCACGCCCACCCGGTCGGCGTCGAGGGAGCAGTTCTTC.